A selection of T cell receptor beta chains follows, all from one sample in a study of blood T cell repertoires in COVID-19. Clones were read by immunoSEQ multiplex PCR, and TCRdb kept only the in-frame ones, dropping some. This sample has 90,000 or so clones, with 86% found just once. Sequencing input: peripheral blood. These receptors came from a human donor in a cohort sampled during active COVID-19. Both conserved end residues are part of each CDR3. The order of the fields is J gene, CDR3 length, D gene, clone size, V gene, CDR3 protein, CDR3 DNA. D genes are given only for firm matches. The size field is filled for only some rows; it gives once, few, many or a size class.

TRBJ1-5 15 TRBD1 . TRBV7-9 CASSLGGQPSGAQHF TGTGCCAGCAGCTTAGGGGGACAGCCTTCCGGGGCCCAGCATTTT
TRBJ1-2 18 TRBD1 few TRBV28 CASSSGLVGQSVGYGYTF TGTGCCAGCAGTTCCGGCCTGGTGGGACAGTCAGTGGGCTATGGCTACACCTTC
TRBJ2-5 14 . . TRBV15 CATSRAQPQETQYF TGTGCCACCAGCAGAGCACAGCCTCAAGAGACCCAGTACTTC
TRBJ2-7 13 . . TRBV28 CASYSPTMYKQYF TGTGCCAGCTACAGTCCTACAATGTACAAGCAGTACTTC
TRBJ1-1 11 . . TRBV20-1 CSATGSTEAFF TGCAGTGCTACGGGGAGCACTGAAGCTTTCTTT
TRBJ2-7 13 . . TRBV6-5 CASRSGPRSEQYF TGTGCCAGCCGTTCCGGCCCAAGGAGTGAGCAGTACTTC
TRBJ2-7 13 TRBD1 . TRBV6-6 CASSQKITGEGYF TGTGCCAGCAGTCAAAAGATCACAGGGGAAGGGTACTTC
TRBJ2-4 17 . . TRBV7-2 CASSLAGGQSAKNIQYF TGTGCCAGCAGCTTGGCCGGGGGACAGTCAGCCAAAAACATTCAGTACTTC
TRBJ2-7 14 TRBD1 . TRBV7-9 CASSTNRGQDEQYF TGTGCCAGCAGCACCAACAGGGGGCAGGACGAGCAGTACTTC
TRBJ2-4 15 . . TRBV6-6 CASASGARAKNIQYF TGTGCCAGCGCCTCAGGGGCCAGGGCCAAAAACATTCAGTACTTC
TRBJ2-1 16 TRBD2 . TRBV5-4 CASSLAWSGDLNEQFF TGTGCCAGCAGCTTGGCTTGGAGCGGGGACCTCAATGAGCAGTTCTTC
TRBJ1-2 15 TRBD1 . TRBV28 CASSTTGGQAAGYTF TGTGCCAGCAGTACCACAGGGGGCCAAGCCGCGGGCTACACCTTC
TRBJ2-5 14 TRBD1 medium-sized TRBV27 CASSSMGQGETQYF TGTGCCAGCAGTTCCATGGGACAGGGTGAGACCCAGTACTTC
TRBJ2-7 15 TRBD1 once TRBV19 CASSTLGTGVDEQYF TGTGCCAGTAGTACGCTTGGGACAGGGGTCGACGAGCAGTACTTC
TRBJ2-3 15 TRBD1 once TRBV7-3 CASSLTGQGTDTQYF TGTGCCAGCAGCTTAACGGGACAGGGCACAGATACGCAGTATTTT
TRBJ2-1 14 TRBD2 . TRBV20-1 CSASRTSRYNEQFF TGCAGTGCTAGTAGGACTAGTAGGTACAATGAGCAGTTCTTC
TRBJ2-3 13 . . TRBV12-3/TRBV12-4 CASSFSSGDTQYF TGTGCCAGCAGTTTCTCTTCCGGAGATACGCAGTATTTT
TRBJ1-4 14 TRBD1 . TRBV6-6 CASSGGTGALKLFF TGTGCCAGCAGCGGTGGGACAGGGGCTCTGAAACTGTTTTTT
TRBJ2-7 16 . . TRBV5-1 CASSGWDNEPVYEQYF TGCGCCAGCAGCGGGTGGGACAATGAACCCGTCTACGAGCAGTACTTC
TRBJ2-6 15 TRBD1 . TRBV13 CASRLGGYGANVLTF TGTGCCAGCAGACTAGGGGGCTACGGGGCCAACGTCCTGACTTTC
TRBJ1-6 14 TRBD1 . TRBV5-6 CASSLGQGGSPLHF TGTGCCAGCAGCTTGGGACAGGGAGGCTCACCCCTCCACTTT
TRBJ1-4 15 . . TRBV6-6 CASSQGTGGREKLFF TGTGCCAGCAGTCAGGGGACGGGGGGCCGTGAAAAACTGTTTTTT
TRBJ1-6 18 . . TRBV6-1 CASSEALRGASLRSPLHF TGTGCCAGCAGTGAAGCGCTTCGGGGTGCATCACTCCGGTCACCCCTCCACTTT
TRBJ2-7 13 . . TRBV9 CASSRHSSYEQYF TGTGCCAGCAGCCGACATAGCTCCTACGAGCAGTACTTC
TRBJ2-7 15 TRBD2 . TRBV9 CASSVSSTSGYEQYF TGTGCCAGCAGCGTATCGTCGACTAGCGGCTACGAGCAGTACTTC